This section outlines one T cell receptor beta chain sequence together with its context. Method: immunoSEQ multiplex PCR; TCRdb's copy keeps in-frame clones and lacks some. In the table there are about 86,000 clones, roughly 84% of which are singletons. Time point: pretreatment peripheral blood. This specimen belongs to a study of PD-L1 blockade in urothelial cancer. The CDR3 consists of 14 residues. Germline CDR1 is SGHRS and CDR2 is YFSETQ. Trimming took off 2 bases at V and 0 bases at J, with 9 bases between the two ends. This chain uses TRBV5-1 with TRBJ2-7; TRBD1 is a possible D gene (5 bases). The receptor was derived from a man aged 60 to 69 with urothelial cancer. Sequencing used PBMCs, obtained around atezolizumab (anti-PD-L1) treatment. For the CDR3, the DNA is TGCGCCAGCAGCTTTTGGGGCAGCTCCTACGAGCAGTACTTC. It is translated as CASSFWGSSYEQYF. The full variable domain, with the rest looked up from reference TRBV5-1 and TRBJ2-7, is KAGVTQTPRYLIKTRGQQVTLSCSPISGHRSVSWYQQTPGQGLQFLFEYFSETQRNKGNFPGRFSGRQFSNSRSEMNVSTLELGDSALYLCASSFWGSSYEQYFGPGTRLTVT.